The clone carrying this T cell receptor (beta chain) was seen a single time. Its specificity is unknown. TCRdb's table, derived via immunoSEQ multiplex PCR, lists solely in-frame clones and lacks some. The sample has over 1.5 million clones, roughly 98% seen once. The data originate from a study of shared clonotypes between healthy human individuals. The CDR3 is 15 residues long. The germline V gene has CDR1 SNHLY and CDR2 FYNNEI. Losses at the gene ends were 5 bases for V and 2 bases for J; bases not matched to a gene: 6. CD45RA+ naive and CD45RA-negative memory subsets were separated from CD4+ cells. Study conclusions and caveats: Shared across several donors were around 5% of the naive CD4 clonotypes. It was only blood that was sampled, and tissue repertoires likely differ. Enrolling few donors narrowed the genetic and exposure-history diversity that was represented.

The origin of this receptor is a man aged 25-45 years in good health. Sequenced sample: naive CD4+ T cells sorted from blood. Regarding subset: CD45RA+ positively selected. V is TRBV2 and J is TRBJ2-7; 10 bases align to TRBD2. CDR3: CASSQGLAKTYEQYF. The DNA of the CDR3 is TGTGCCAGCAGTCAGGGACTAGCGAAGACCTACGAGCAGTACTTC.